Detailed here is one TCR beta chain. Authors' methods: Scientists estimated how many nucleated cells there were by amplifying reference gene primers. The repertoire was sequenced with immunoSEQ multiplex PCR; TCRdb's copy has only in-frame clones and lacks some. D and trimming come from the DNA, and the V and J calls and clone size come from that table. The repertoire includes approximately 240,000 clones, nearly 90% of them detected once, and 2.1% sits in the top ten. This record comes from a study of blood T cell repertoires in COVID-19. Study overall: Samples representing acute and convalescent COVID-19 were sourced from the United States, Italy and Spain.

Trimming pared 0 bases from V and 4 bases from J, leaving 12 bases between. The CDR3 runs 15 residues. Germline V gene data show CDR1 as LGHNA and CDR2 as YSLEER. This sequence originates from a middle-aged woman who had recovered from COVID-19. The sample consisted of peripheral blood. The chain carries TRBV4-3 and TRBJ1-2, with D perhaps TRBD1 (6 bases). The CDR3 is CASSQDGGQSYGYTF. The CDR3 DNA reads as TGCGCCAGCAGCCAAGATGGAGGACAGAGCTATGGCTACACCTTC.